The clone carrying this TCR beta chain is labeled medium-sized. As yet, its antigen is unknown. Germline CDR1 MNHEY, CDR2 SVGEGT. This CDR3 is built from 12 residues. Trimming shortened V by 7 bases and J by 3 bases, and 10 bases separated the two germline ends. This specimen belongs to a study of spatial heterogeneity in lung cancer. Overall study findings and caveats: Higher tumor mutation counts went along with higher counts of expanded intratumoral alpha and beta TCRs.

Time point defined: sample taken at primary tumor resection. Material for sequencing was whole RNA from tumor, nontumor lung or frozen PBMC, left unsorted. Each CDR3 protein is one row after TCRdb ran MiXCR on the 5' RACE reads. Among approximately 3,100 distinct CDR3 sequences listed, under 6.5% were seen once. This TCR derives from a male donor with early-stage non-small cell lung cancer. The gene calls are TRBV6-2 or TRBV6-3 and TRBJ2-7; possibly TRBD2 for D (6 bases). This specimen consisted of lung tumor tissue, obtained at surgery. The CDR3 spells CASTGEIYEQYF. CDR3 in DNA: TGTGCCAGCACGGGGGAAATCTACGAGCAGTACTTC.